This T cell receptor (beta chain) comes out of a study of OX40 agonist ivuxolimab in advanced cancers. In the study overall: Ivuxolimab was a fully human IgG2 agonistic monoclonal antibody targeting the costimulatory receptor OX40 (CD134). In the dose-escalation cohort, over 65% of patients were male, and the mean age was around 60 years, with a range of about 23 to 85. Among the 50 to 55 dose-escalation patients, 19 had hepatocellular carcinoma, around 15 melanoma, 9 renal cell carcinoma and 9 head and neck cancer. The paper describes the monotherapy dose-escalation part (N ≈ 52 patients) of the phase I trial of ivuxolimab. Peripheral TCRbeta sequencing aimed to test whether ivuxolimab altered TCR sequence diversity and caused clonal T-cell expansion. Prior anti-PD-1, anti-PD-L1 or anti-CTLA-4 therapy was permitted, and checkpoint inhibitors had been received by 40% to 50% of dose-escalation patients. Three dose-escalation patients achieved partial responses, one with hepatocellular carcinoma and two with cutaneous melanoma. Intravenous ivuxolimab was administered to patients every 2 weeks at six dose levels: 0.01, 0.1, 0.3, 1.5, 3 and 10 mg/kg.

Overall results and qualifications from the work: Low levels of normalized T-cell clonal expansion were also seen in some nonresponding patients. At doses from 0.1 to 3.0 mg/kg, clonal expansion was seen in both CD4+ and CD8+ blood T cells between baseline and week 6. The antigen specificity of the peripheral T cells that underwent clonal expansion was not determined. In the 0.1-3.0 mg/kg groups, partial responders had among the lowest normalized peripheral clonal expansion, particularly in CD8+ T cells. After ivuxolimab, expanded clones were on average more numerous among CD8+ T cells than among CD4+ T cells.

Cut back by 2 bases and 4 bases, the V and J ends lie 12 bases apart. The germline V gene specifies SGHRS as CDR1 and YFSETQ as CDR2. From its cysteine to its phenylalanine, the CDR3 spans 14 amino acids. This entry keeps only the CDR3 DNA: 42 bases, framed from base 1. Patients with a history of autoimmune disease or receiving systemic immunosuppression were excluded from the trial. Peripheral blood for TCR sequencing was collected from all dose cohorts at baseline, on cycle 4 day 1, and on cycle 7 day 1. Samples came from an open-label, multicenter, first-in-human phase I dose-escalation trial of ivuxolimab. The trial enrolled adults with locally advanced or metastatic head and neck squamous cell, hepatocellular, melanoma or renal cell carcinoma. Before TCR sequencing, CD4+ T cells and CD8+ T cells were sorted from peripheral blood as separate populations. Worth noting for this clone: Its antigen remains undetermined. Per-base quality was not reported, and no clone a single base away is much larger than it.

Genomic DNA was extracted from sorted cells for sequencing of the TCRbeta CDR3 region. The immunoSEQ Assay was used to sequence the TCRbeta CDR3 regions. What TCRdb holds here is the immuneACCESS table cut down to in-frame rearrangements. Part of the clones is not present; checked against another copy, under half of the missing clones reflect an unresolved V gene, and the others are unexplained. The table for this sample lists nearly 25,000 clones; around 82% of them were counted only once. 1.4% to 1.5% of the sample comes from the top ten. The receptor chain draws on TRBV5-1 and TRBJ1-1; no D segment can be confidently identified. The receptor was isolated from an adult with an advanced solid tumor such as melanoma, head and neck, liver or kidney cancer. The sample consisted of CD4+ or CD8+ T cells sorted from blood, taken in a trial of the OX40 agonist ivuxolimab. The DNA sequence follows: TGCGCCAGCAGCTTTGGCGGACGTGGCACTGAAGCTTTCTTT. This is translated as CASSFGGRGTEAFF.